A single sample gave rise to the 9 T cell receptor beta chains below, sequenced in a study of blood T cell repertoires in COVID-19. Profiling relied on immunoSEQ multiplex PCR, and the TCRdb table lists in-frame clones only, not all of them. The sample has some 96,000 clones, more than 85% seen once; the top ten hold over 2%. The sequenced sample was peripheral blood. The source is a man aged 50 to 60 with active COVID-19.

V and J are TRBV4-2 and TRBJ1-2; a weak D match, TRBD1 (5 bases). V lost 0 bases to trimming and J lost 8 bases, with 13 bases between them. This CDR3 contains 14 residues. The germline V gene encodes CDR1 LGHNA and CDR2 YNFKEQ. The CDR3 DNA reads as TGTGCCAGCAGCCAAGAATGGGGGGAAAGCGGCTACACCTTC. Translated, it gives CASSQEWGESGYTF.

This clone was observed a handful of times. V gene TRBV11-2 combines with J gene TRBJ2-7; 12 bases agree with TRBD2. V lost 5 bases to trimming and J lost 7 bases; unmatched junction nucleotides: 9. Per germline, CDR1 SGHAT and CDR2 FQNNGV. The CDR3 consists of 15 residues. CDR3 nucleotides: TGTGCCAGCAGCCCCCCTAGCGGGAGGGCGGGAGAGCAGTACGTC. It yields the protein CASSPPSGRAGEQYV.

The gene calls are TRBV19 and TRBJ1-5, with D maybe TRBD1 (6 bases). V lost 1 base and J lost 4, with 23 bases in between. This CDR3 is 19 amino acids long. CDR1 LNHDA and CDR2 SQIVND come from the germline V gene (reference sequence). This CDR3 reads CASSIVVQNLPRGNQPQHF. The DNA of the CDR3 is TGTGCCAGTAGTATAGTAGTCCAGAATCTGCCGAGGGGGAATCAGCCCCAGCATTTT. The whole variable domain, filled in from reference TRBV19 and TRBJ1-5, reads DGGITQSPKYLFRKEGQNVTLSCEQNLNHDAMYWYRQDPGQGLRLIYYSQIVNDFQKGDIAEGYSVSREKKESFPLTVTSAQKNPTAFYLCASSIVVQNLPRGNQPQHFGDGTRLSIL.

This clone has just a few counts. The chain joins TRBV5-1 to TRBJ2-3, with a weak D call TRBD2 (6 bases). Trimming took 7 bases from V and 0 from J, leaving 21 bases between them. Germline loops: CDR1 SGHRS, CDR2 YFSETQ. The CDR3 runs to 17 residues. CDR3 coding DNA: TGCGCCAGCGATCCTACGAAACGGGGGACTAGCACAGATACGCAGTATTTT. Amino acids: CASDPTKRGTSTDTQYF.

This clone occurred a few times. The chain links TRBV5-5 to TRBJ2-1, with 8 bases matching TRBD2. J was trimmed by 4 bases and V by 2 bases; bases with no gene match: 5. The CDR3 sequence is 15 residues long. The germline V gene has CDR1 SGHKS and CDR2 YYEKEE (reference sequence). Written as DNA, the CDR3 is TGTGCCAGCAGCTTAGTAGCGGGGATTTACAATGAGCAGTTCTTC. This encodes CASSLVAGIYNEQFF.

This chain links TRBV27 with TRBJ2-1; perhaps TRBD2 as D (6 bases). The CDR3 totals 13 residues. The germline V gene has CDR1 MNHEY and CDR2 SMNVEV (reference sequence). V lost 4 bases to trimming and J lost 6 bases, with 10 bases between them. The CDR3 DNA is TGTGCCAGCAGTTCGGGACTTACCAATGAGCAGTTCTTC. Encoded protein: CASSSGLTNEQFF.

This clone appeared a single time. This chain links TRBV10-2 with TRBJ2-7, with 10 bases that match TRBD1. CDR3 length: 15 residues. Trimming removed 3 bases from V and 7 bases from J; junction bases left unmatched: 9. The V gene's germline CDR1 is WSHSY and CDR2 SAAADI. The DNA for the CDR3 is TGCGCCAGCAGTGACCCCGGGACAGGGGTTTTAGAGCAGTACGTC. Translating gives CASSDPGTGVLEQYV.

The genes are TRBV29-1 and TRBJ1-1; D might be TRBD1 (6 bases). The CDR3 spans 11 residues. V lost 5 bases and J lost 3, with 7 bases in between. CDR1 is SQVTM and CDR2 is ANQGSEA in the germline V gene. The CDR3 sequence is CSVNRDTEAFF. The CDR3 DNA reads TGCAGCGTTAACAGGGACACTGAAGCTTTCTTT.

This chain uses TRBV7-8 with TRBJ2-3; D is ambiguous. Trimming left V 5 bases short and J 1 base short, with 16 bases between. The CDR3 runs to 16 residues. The germline V gene has CDR1 SGHVS and CDR2 FQNEAQ. CDR3 loop: CASSKRSGSGTDTQYF. The CDR3 nucleotides are TGTGCCAGCAGCAAGCGATCTGGATCTGGCACAGATACGCAGTATTTT. Full variable domain (missing parts from reference TRBV7-8 and TRBJ2-3): GAGVSQSPRYKVAKRGQDVALRCDPISGHVSLFWYQQALGQGPEFLTYFQNEAQLDKSGLPSDRFFAERPEGSVSTLKIQRTQQEDSAVYLCASSKRSGSGTDTQYFGPGTRLTVL.